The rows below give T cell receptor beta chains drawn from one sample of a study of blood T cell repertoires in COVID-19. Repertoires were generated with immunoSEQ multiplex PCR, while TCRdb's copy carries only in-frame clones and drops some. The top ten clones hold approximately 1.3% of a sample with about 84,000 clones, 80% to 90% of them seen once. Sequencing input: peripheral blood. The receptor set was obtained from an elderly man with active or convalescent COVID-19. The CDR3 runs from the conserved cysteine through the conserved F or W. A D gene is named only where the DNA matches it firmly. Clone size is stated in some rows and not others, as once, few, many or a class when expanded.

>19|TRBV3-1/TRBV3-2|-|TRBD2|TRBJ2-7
TGTGCCAGCAGCCAAGATCTCTCCAGACTAGCGGGAGTCTCCTACGAGCAGTACTTC
CASSQDLSRLAGVSYEQYF
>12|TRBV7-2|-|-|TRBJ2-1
TGTGCCAGCAGCGAACAGGGCTATGAGCAGTTCTTC
CASSEQGYEQFF
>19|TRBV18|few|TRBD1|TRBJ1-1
TGTGCCAGCTCACCGGCCAACAGGGGCTCGACTGGGGTGAACACTGAAGCTTTCTTT
CASSPANRGSTGVNTEAFF
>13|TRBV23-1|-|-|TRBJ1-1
TGCGCCAGGCAAGGTTCAATGGGCTCTGAAGCTTTCTTT
CARQGSMGSEAFF
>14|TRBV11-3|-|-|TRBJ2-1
TGTGCCAGCAGCCCCCGGGACACCTACAATGAGCAGTTCTTC
CASSPRDTYNEQFF
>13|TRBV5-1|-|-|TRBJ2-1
TGCGCCAGCAGCTTGTTCGGGGATACCGGGCAGTTCTTC
CASSLFGDTGQFF
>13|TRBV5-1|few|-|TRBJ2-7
TGCGCCAGCAGCGGAGGGCTAGCCGACGAGCAGTACTTC
CASSGGLADEQYF
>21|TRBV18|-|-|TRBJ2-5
TGTGCCAGCTCACCACTCTCCGACAAAATAAGATTCGGACTGTACCAAGAGACCCAGTACTTC
CASSPLSDKIRFGLYQETQYF
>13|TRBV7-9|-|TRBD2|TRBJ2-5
TGTGCCAGCAGCTCCGGGACTAGCGCGACCCAGTACTTC
CASSSGTSATQYF
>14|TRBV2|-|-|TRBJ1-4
TGTGCCAGCAGTGGGCGGGATCGGGGTGAAAAACTGTTTTTT
CASSGRDRGEKLFF
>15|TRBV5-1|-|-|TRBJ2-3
TGCGCCAGCAGCTTGTCCGGGATTACTTCAGATACGCAGTATTTT
CASSLSGITSDTQYF
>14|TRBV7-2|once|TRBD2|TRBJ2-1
TGTGCCAGCAGCTCTAGCGGCTCCTACAATGAGCAGTTCTTC
CASSSSGSYNEQFF
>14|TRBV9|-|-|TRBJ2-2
TGTGCCAGCGGTCGCCCAGGGAACACCGGGGAGCTGTTTTTT
CASGRPGNTGELFF
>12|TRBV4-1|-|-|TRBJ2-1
TGCGCCAGCAGCCAAGCACGGAATGAGCAGTTCTTC
CASSQARNEQFF
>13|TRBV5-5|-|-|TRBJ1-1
TGTGCCAGCAGCAAAGACAGGAACACTGAAGCTTTCTTT
CASSKDRNTEAFF
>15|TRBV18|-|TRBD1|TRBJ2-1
TGTGCCAGCTCACCGGGACAGGGATCCTACAATGAGCAGTTCTTC
CASSPGQGSYNEQFF
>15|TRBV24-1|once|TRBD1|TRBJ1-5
TGTGCCACCAGTGATGGACAGGGAGGCAATCAGCCCCAGCATTTT
CATSDGQGGNQPQHF
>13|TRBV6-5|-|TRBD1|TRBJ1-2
TGTGCCAGCAGCCCCGGGACAGTATATGGCTACACCTTC
CASSPGTVYGYTF
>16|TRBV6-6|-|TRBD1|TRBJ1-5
TGTGCCAGCAGACCTCGACAGGGGGCTTCTGATCAGCCCCAGCATTTT
CASRPRQGASDQPQHF
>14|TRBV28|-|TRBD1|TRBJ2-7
TGTGCCAGCAGCCCGGGACAGGGGGCTTACGAGCAGTACTTC
CASSPGQGAYEQYF
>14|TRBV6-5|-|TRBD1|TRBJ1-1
TGTGCCAGCAGTAGACAGGGCATGTCGGCTGAAGCTTTCTTT
CASSRQGMSAEAFF
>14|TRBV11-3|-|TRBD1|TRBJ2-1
TGTGCCAGCAGCTCCAGGGACAGCTACAATGAGCAGTTCTTC
CASSSRDSYNEQFF
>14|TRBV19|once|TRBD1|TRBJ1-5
TGTGCCAGTAGTAACCAGGGGGCGAGTCAGCCCCAGCATTTT
CASSNQGASQPQHF
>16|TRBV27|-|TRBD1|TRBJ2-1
TGTGCCAGCAGTTTACGACAGGGGTGGGCTGTCAATGAGCAGTTCTTC
CASSLRQGWAVNEQFF
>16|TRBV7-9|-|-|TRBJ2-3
TGTGCCAGCAGCCCACTAGGTGCTACTAGCACAGATACGCAGTATTTT
CASSPLGATSTDTQYF
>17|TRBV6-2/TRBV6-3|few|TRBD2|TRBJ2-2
TGTGCCAGCTGCCTCCAGGCTAGCGGGATGAACACCGGGGAGCTGTTTTTT
CASCLQASGMNTGELFF
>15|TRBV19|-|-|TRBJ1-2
TGTGCCAGTAGTTCAGATCAGGGGACCGCTTATGGCTACACCTTC
CASSSDQGTAYGYTF
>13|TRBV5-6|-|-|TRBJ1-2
TGTGCCAGCAGCTCCAGGACAGCCTATGGCTACACCTTC
CASSSRTAYGYTF
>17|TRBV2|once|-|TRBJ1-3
TGTGCCAGCAGTGGAGGGAGGGGTGCTCTCCGAGGGGACACCATATATTTT
CASSGGRGALRGDTIYF
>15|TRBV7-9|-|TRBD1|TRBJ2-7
TGTGCCAGCAGCCCCCTGACAGGGGGTTCCTACGAGCAGTACTTC
CASSPLTGGSYEQYF
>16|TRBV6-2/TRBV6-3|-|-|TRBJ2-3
TGTGCCAGCAGTTACTTTCCCTCCGGGAGCACAGATACGCAGTATTTT
CASSYFPSGSTDTQYF
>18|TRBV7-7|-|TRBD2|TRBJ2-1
TGTGCTAGCAGCTTAGAGCTAGCGGGAACCGGCTCGTGGGATGAGCAGTTCTTC
CASSLELAGTGSWDEQFF
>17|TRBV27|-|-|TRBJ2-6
TGTGCCAGCAGTTTACGCGGGACGGCTGCTGGGGCCAACGTCCTGACTTTC
CASSLRGTAAGANVLTF
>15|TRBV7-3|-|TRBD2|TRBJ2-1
TGTGCCAGCAGCCCAAAGCTAGCGGGATACAATGAGCAGTTCTTC
CASSPKLAGYNEQFF
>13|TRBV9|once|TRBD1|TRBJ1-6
TGTGCCAGCAGCGAACAGGGGGATTCACCCCTCCACTTT
CASSEQGDSPLHF
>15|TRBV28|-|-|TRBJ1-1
TGTGCCAGCAGTTTATTACGGACGGGGAGGGGTGAAGCTTTCTTT
CASSLLRTGRGEAFF
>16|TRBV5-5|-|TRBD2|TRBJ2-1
TGTGCCAGCAGCTCCCGACTAGCGGGAGGGTACAATGAGCAGTTCTTC
CASSSRLAGGYNEQFF
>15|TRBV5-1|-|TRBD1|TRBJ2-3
TGCGCCAGCAGCTTGAACAGGGGGTACACAGATACGCAGTATTTT
CASSLNRGYTDTQYF
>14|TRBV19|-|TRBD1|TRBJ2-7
TGTGCCAGTAGGGGACAGGGAATATACTACGAGCAGTACTTC
CASRGQGIYYEQYF
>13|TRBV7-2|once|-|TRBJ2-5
TGTGCCAGCAGCTTAGCGGGAGCTGAGACCCAGTACTTC
CASSLAGAETQYF